One and the same sample provided the 19 T cell receptor beta chains below, sequenced in a study of regulatory T cells in long-lasting Graves disease. Noted time point: newly diagnosed GD, antithyroid drugs for less than 3 months. With RNA extracted from PBMCs as input, the TCR library was made. The authors built TCR beta libraries using iRepertoire HTBI primers and Arm-PCR of CDR3 regions. TCRdb reprocessed the multiplex PCR reads with MiXCR, giving one entry per CDR3 protein. The data contain 300,000 to 400,000 distinct CDR3 sequences, about 20% of them singletons. Sequences were derived from peripheral blood mononuclear cells (PBMCs), sampled at new diagnosis, from a patient treated with antithyroid drugs. The receptors derive from a female donor with Graves disease.

Note on this clonotype: This may arise from a read error, as a much more abundant clone is one base away. The rearrangement joins TRBV9 to TRBJ2-2; TRBD1 might be the D (5 bases). Per the germline V gene, CDR1 is SGDLS and CDR2 is YYNGEE. This CDR3 comprises 14 residues. CDR3 nucleotide sequence: TGTGCCAACAGCGTAGCAGGGCGGACCGGGGAGCTGTTTTTT. It is translated as CANSVAGRTGELFF.

Many counts were recorded for this clonotype. The chain couples TRBV6-5 to TRBJ2-7, with 14 bases that match TRBD2. V lost 4 bases, J lost 9 bases, and 8 bases stayed unmatched. This CDR3 spans 15 amino acids. Germline V gene lookup returns CDR1 MNHEY and CDR2 SVGAGI. The CDR3 bases are TGTGCCAGCAGTTCGGGGACTAGCGGGAGAAGTGGGCAGTACTTC. Amino acid sequence: CASSSGTSGRSGQYF.

This clonotype was recorded many times. The genes are TRBV7-3 and TRBJ1-1, with D possibly matching TRBD1 (5 bases). V lost 2 bases to trimming and J lost 0 bases, with 16 bases between them. CDR3 length equals 17 residues. Germline V lookup: CDR1 SGHTA, CDR2 FQGTGA. The CDR3 nucleotides read TGTGCCAGCAGCTTATTCCCCCTAGGGGCGATGAACACTGAAGCTTTCTTT. It yields the protein CASSLFPLGAMNTEAFF.

On this clonotype itself: At one boundary the junction diverges from the germline segment, which might be a read error. This chain connects TRBV6-1 to TRBJ1-1; a possible D gene is TRBD1 (5 bases). CDR3 size: 12 residues. Looked up from germline, CDR1 is MNHNS and CDR2 is SASEGT. The CDR3, as DNA: TGTGCCAGCAGCGAAGGGGAAACTGAAGCTTTCTTT. Translating gives CASSEGETEAFF.

The rearrangement joins TRBV27 to TRBJ2-1; the match to TRBD2 covers 9 bases. Germline-derived CDR1 and CDR2 are MNHEY and SMNVEV (reference sequence). After removal of 6 bases from V and 8 bases from J, the junction contained 8 bases not matched to a gene. The CDR3 is 14 amino acids. CDR3 sequence (DNA): TGTGCCAGCAGGAGACTAGCGGAACCAGATGAGCAGTTCTTC. Its translation is CASRRLAEPDEQFF.

There are many counts of this clonotype. The chain combines TRBV6-1 with TRBJ2-3; D is perhaps TRBD1 or TRBD2 (5 bases each). The V gene's germline CDR1 is MNHNS and CDR2 SASEGT. The CDR3 totals 14 residues. Trimming took off 8 bases at V and 3 bases at J, with 15 bases between the two ends. CDR3 sequence: CASGTRDATDTQYF. Written as DNA, the CDR3 is TGTGCCAGCGGGACGCGTGACGCGACAGATACGCAGTATTTT.

Comments on this clonotype: This clone may be a read error of a much larger clone one base away. Without the conserved terminal phenylalanine or tryptophan, this CDR3 likely stems from a read error. The chain joins TRBV2 to TRBJ2-5, with D hard to call. Germline V CDR1 and CDR2: SNHLY, FYNNEI. V lost 5 bases, J lost 2 bases, and 18 bases lay in between. The CDR3 extends over 16 amino acids. The CDR3 region is CASSPLNWSLQETQYC. Here the CDR3 DNA reads TGTGCCAGCAGTCCTCTAAATTGGAGCTTACAAGAGACCCAGTACTGC.

The chain links TRBV30 to TRBJ2-1, with D perhaps TRBD1 (6 bases). This CDR3 contains 16 residues. The germline V gene has CDR1 GTSNPN and CDR2 SVGIG (reference sequence). V lost 2 bases and J lost 7, with 21 bases in between. The CDR3 spells CAWSPTGFSEVNEQFF. The CDR3, as DNA: TGTGCCTGGAGTCCAACAGGGTTTTCGGAAGTGAATGAGCAGTTCTTC.

This clonotype was recorded at least ten times. The V and J genes are TRBV11-2 and TRBJ2-7; D perhaps matches TRBD2 (5 bases). This CDR3 has 17 amino acids. V lost 5 bases to trimming and J lost 1 base, with 21 bases between them. In germline, CDR1 is SGHAT, CDR2 FQNNGV. The CDR3 reads CASSNPADPRRSYEQYF. The CDR3 region has the DNA TGTGCCAGCAGCAACCCAGCGGACCCCCGGCGGTCCTACGAGCAGTACTTC.

Only a few counts were recorded for this clonotype. This chain connects TRBV20-1 to TRBJ2-1; tentative D call: TRBD1 (5 bases). Per the germline V gene, CDR1 is DFQATT and CDR2 is SNEGSKA (reference sequence). V dropped 2 bases and J dropped 7 bases, with 15 bases sitting between them. CDR3 size: 14 residues. The CDR3 bases are TGCAGTGCTAGACCTCAGGGAAGGCGTAATGAGCAGTTCTTC. It is translated as CSARPQGRRNEQFF.

The chain is built from TRBV18 and TRBJ2-5; 14 nucleotides agree with TRBD2. Looked up from germline, CDR1 is KGHSH and CDR2 is LQKENI. This CDR3 comprises 18 residues. Losses at the gene ends were 2 bases for V and 5 bases for J; bases not matched to a gene: 10. For the CDR3, the DNA is TGTGCCAGCTCACCAACAATCGGGACTAGCGGGAGCCCTGAGACCCAGTACTTC. Translated, it gives CASSPTIGTSGSPETQYF.

The gene calls are TRBV27 and TRBJ2-7, with 13 bases aligning to TRBD2. CDR3 size: 14 residues. CDR1 MNHEY and CDR2 SMNVEV come from the germline V gene (reference sequence). V lost 6 bases and J lost 7; bases outside the gene matches: 6. The CDR3 region is CASSWTSGSHEQYF. In DNA form, the CDR3 reads TGTGCCAGCAGCTGGACTAGCGGGAGTCATGAGCAGTACTTC.

This rearrangement joins TRBV12-3 or TRBV12-4 to TRBJ2-2; D remains unclear. Deletions cut 3 bases from V and 3 bases from J, with 8 bases between. The CDR3 runs to 14 residues. In DNA form, the CDR3 reads TGTGCCAGCAGTTTGTTTCAGTACACCGGGGAGCTGTTTTTT. The encoded protein is CASSLFQYTGELFF.

This clonotype was detected a few times. This chain joins TRBV4-1 and TRBJ2-3; D remains unclear. CDR3 length: 16 amino acids. V dropped 1 base and J dropped 1 base, with 12 bases sitting between them. Germline V gene sequence: CDR1 MGHRA, CDR2 YSYEKL. The CDR3 loop reads CASSQVLGQGTDTQYF. For the CDR3, the DNA is TGCGCCAGCAGCCAAGTTCTGGGTCAGGGCACAGATACGCAGTATTTT.

This clonotype appeared many times. The V and J genes are TRBV7-6 and TRBJ2-5; D perhaps matches TRBD2 (5 bases). Deletions cut 6 bases from V and 1 base from J, with 12 bases between. From germline, CDR1 is SGHVS and CDR2 FNYEAQ. The CDR3 sequence is 14 residues long. Written as DNA, the CDR3 is TGTGCCAGCAGTACGTACAGCGGCCAAGAGACCCAGTACTTC. It is translated as CASSTYSGQETQYF.

This clonotype occurred many times. This sequence joins TRBV28 and TRBJ2-5, with D possibly TRBD2 on 5 matching bases. CDR3 length: 13 residues. The V end lost 3 bases, the J end lost 5 bases, and 10 bases lay between the germline ends. Germline V gives CDR1 MDHEN, CDR2 SYDVKM. The CDR3 nucleotides are TGTGCCAGCAGTTTTGAGGGTCGGGAGACCCAGTACTTC. This encodes CASSFEGRETQYF. The full variable domain, completed using reference TRBV28 and TRBJ2-5, is DVKVTQSSRYLVKRTGEKVFLECVQDMDHENMFWYRQDPGLGLRLIYFSYDVKMKEKGDIPEGYSVSREKKERFSLILESASTNQTSMYLCASSFEGRETQYFGPGTRLLVL.

This chain links TRBV28 with TRBJ1-5; D is undetermined. V was cut by 5 bases and J by 3 bases, with 11 bases left in between. The CDR3 covers 14 residues. Germline loops: CDR1 MDHEN, CDR2 SYDVKM. The CDR3, as DNA: TGTGCCAGCAGTCCCCACGGCAACAATCAGCCCCAGCATTTT. It translates to CASSPHGNNQPQHF.

With regard to this clonotype: A much larger clone sits a single nucleotide away, making a read error possible. The gene calls are TRBV7-8 and TRBJ2-7, with 10 bases that match TRBD1. The trim removed 8 bases at V and 0 bases at J, leaving 10 bases unmatched. The CDR3 covers 16 residues. Germline assignment: CDR1 SGHVS and CDR2 FQNEAQ. The CDR3 DNA reads TGTGCCAGCGGCCGTGGGACAGGGGAGATCTCCTACGAGCAGTACTTC. Translation gives CASGRGTGEISYEQYF.

In this sample, this clonotype turned up many times. The V gene is TRBV12-3 or TRBV12-4, the J gene TRBJ1-1, with a weak D call TRBD1 (5 bases). V was shortened by 6 bases and J by 1 base, with 9 bases between the two germline ends. This CDR3 contains 13 residues. The CDR3 DNA sequence: TGTGCCAGCAGCGCACAGGAGAACACTGAAGCTTTCTTT. Protein product: CASSAQENTEAFF.